The 7 T cell receptor beta chains presented below share a single source sample, sequenced in a study of blood T cells in healthy people across ages. Together with a sample-barcoded 5' primer, a J-beta primer mix was included in a second PCR lasting about 6 to 11 cycles. MiXCR, applied by TCRdb to the 5' RACE reads, yields one record per CDR3 protein. Among 1.5 million to 2 million distinct CDR3 sequences listed, approximately 28% were seen once. The sample was blood. All receptors come from a woman aged 25-40 years in good health.

Only a few counts were recorded for this clonotype. The chain carries TRBV12-5 and TRBJ2-1, with D possibly TRBD2 on 5 matching bases. The V end was cut by 0 bases, the J end by 12 bases, with 21 bases between. CDR3 length equals 16 residues. Per germline, CDR1 LGHNT and CDR2 FRNRAP. CDR3 nucleotide sequence: TGTGCTAGTGGTTTGGTAGTGGCTTCCCCGGGGTATGGGCAGTTCTTC. Its protein is CASGLVVASPGYGQFF.

This chain uses TRBV6-2 or TRBV6-3 with TRBJ2-5; 8 nucleotides match TRBD1. Trimming removed 7 bases from V and 0 bases from J; junction bases left unmatched: 4. Germline values: CDR1 MNHEY, CDR2 SVGEGT. CDR3 length: 14 amino acids. CDR3 bases: TGTGCCAGCACCTCAGGGGGCTACCAAGAGACCCAGTACTTC. Encoded protein: CASTSGGYQETQYF.

The chain couples TRBV13 to TRBJ1-4, with unresolved D. CDR3 length equals 13 residues. Germline CDR1 reads PRHDT; CDR2 reads FYEKMQ (reference sequence). Trimming removed 1 base at V and 7 bases at J, with 7 bases between. The CDR3 sequence: CASSLAMTEKLFF. The CDR3 DNA reads as TGTGCCAGCAGCTTAGCGATGACTGAAAAACTGTTTTTT.

The chain carries TRBV7-2 and TRBJ2-3; D is unclear. The length of the CDR3 is 14 residues. Germline V gives CDR1 SGHTA, CDR2 FQGNSA. Trimming stripped 2 bases from V and 5 bases from J, with 11 bases between. CDR3 DNA: TGTGCCAGCAGCTTAAGGTCCCCCGGAGATACGCAGTATTTT. It yields the protein CASSLRSPGDTQYF.

The rearrangement joins TRBV11-3 to TRBJ2-2, with TRBD2 identical over 12 bases. With V trimmed by 5 bases and J by 7 bases, 8 bases remained unmatched. This CDR3 region has 16 residues. The V gene's germline CDR1 is SGHNT and CDR2 YENEEA. The CDR3 sequence is CASSRTSGRIGGELFF. CDR3 nucleotides: TGTGCCAGCAGCCGTACTAGCGGGAGGATAGGCGGGGAGCTGTTTTTT.

The J gene is TRBJ1-5, the V gene TRBV7-2; D is unresolved. The CDR3 runs to 12 residues. The germline gives CDR1 SGHTA, CDR2 FQGNSA. V dropped 7 bases and J dropped 6 bases, with 10 bases sitting between them. The CDR3 spells CASTVDVQPQHF. CDR3 nucleotide sequence: TGTGCCAGCACCGTAGATGTTCAGCCCCAGCATTTT.

This clonotype has ten or more counts. DNA of the CDR3: TGTGCCAGCAGCACCGGGGGGTCCTACGAGCAGTACTTC. It yields the protein CASSTGGSYEQYF. This chain joins TRBV5-5 and TRBJ2-7, with 7 bases matching TRBD2. The CDR3 is 13 amino acids. Germline CDR1 reads SGHKS; CDR2 reads YYEKEE (reference sequence). V shed 4 bases, J shed 1 base, and the junction held 2 bases outside the gene matches.